Given below is one TCR beta chain in context. What it binds is unknown. This CDR3 contains 16 residues. The V end was cut by 5 bases, the J end by 0 bases, with 13 bases between. Germline V gives CDR1 SGHTA, CDR2 FQGNSA. The data were produced by immunoSEQ multiplex PCR, yet TCRdb's version contains in-frame clones alone and is incomplete. The table shows about 19,000 clones, with 75% to 95% occurring only once. The data were taken from a study of lymphopenia after photon versus proton radiotherapy. Study results and caveats: After lymphocyte nadir, photon-treated repertoires showed oligoclonal expansion, especially CD8+ Temra. Authors raise, but do not show, better survival with proton therapy. In patients who died, overall survival fell as post-nadir TCR diversity dropped more.

The sequence was obtained from a man between 60 and 70 years old with pancreatic cancer. The chain has TRBV7-2 and TRBJ1-4; D gene ambiguous. Sequencing was performed on peripheral blood, taken from a patient treated with photon-based radiotherapy. The CDR3 loop reads CASSPEAGATNEKLFF. For the CDR3, the DNA is TGTGCCAGCAGCCCCGAGGCAGGTGCAACTAATGAAAAACTGTTTTTT.